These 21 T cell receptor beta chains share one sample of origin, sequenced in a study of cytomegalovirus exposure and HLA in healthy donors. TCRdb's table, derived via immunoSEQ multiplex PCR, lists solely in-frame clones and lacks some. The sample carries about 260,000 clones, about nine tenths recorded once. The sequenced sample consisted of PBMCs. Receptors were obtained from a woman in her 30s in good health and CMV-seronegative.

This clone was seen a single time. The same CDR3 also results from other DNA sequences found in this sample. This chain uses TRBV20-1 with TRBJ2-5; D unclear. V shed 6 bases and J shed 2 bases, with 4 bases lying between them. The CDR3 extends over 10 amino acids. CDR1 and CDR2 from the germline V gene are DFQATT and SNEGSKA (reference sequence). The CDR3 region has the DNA TGCAGTGCCGCACAAGAGACCCAGTACTTC. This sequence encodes CSAAQETQYF.

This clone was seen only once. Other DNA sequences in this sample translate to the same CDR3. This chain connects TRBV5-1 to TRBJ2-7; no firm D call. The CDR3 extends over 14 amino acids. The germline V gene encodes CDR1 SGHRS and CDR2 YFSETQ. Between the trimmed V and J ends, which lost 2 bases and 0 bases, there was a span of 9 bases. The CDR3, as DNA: TGCGCCAGCAGCTTAGGTCCCGGCTCCTACGAGCAGTACTTC. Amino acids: CASSLGPGSYEQYF.

The CDR3 protein is CASSAQPQGAQTQYF. CDR3 sequence (DNA): TGTGCCAGCAGCGCACAACCGCAGGGGGCACAGACCCAGTACTTC. The V and J genes are TRBV7-2 and TRBJ2-5; TRBD1 aligns across 8 bases. In germline, CDR1 is SGHTA, CDR2 FQGNSA. The J segment lost 6 bases and the V segment lost 5 bases, leaving 11 bases of the junction unmatched. The CDR3 is 15 amino acids.

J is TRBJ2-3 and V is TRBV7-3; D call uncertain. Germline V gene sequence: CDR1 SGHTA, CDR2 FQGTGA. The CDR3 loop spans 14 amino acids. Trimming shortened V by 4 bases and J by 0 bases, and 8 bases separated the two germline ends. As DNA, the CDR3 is TGTGCCAGCAGCTCCCTGGGTAGCACAGATACGCAGTATTTT. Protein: CASSSLGSTDTQYF.

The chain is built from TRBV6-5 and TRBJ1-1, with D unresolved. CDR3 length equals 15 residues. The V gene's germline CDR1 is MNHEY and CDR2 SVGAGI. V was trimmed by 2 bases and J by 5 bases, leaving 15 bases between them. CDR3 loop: CASSYGTGWRTEAFF. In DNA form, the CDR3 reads TGTGCCAGCAGTTACGGAACGGGATGGAGGACTGAAGCTTTCTTT.

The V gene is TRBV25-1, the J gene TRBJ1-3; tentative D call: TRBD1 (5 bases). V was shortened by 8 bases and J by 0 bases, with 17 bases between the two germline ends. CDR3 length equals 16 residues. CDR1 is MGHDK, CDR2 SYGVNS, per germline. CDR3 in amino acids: CASWGSRMDSGNTIYF. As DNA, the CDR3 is TGTGCCAGCTGGGGGTCCCGGATGGACTCTGGAAACACCATATATTTT.

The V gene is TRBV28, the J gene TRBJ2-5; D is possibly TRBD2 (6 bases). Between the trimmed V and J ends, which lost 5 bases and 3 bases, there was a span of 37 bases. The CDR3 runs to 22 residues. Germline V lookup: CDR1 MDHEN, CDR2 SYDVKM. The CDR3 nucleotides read TGTGCCAGCAGTCCCCCCGGGGGTGGTCTGTTTGGTCTAGTCCTTTACGAAGAGACCCAGTACTTC. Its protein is CASSPPGGGLFGLVLYEETQYF. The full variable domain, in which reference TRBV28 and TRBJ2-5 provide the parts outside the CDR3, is DVKVTQSSRYLVKRTGEKVFLECVQDMDHENMFWYRQDPGLGLRLIYFSYDVKMKEKGDIPEGYSVSREKKERFSLILESASTNQTSMYLCASSPPGGGLFGLVLYEETQYFGPGTRLLVL.

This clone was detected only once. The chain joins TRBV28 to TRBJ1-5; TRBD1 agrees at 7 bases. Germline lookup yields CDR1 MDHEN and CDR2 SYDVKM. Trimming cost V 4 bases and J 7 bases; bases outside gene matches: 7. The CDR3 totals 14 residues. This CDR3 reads CASSSRQGGQPQHF. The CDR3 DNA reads TGTGCCAGCAGTTCCAGACAGGGTGGCCAGCCCCAGCATTTT.

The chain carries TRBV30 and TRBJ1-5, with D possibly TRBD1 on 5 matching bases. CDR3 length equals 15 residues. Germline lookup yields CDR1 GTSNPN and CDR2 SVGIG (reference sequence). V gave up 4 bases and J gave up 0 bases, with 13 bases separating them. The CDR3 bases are TGTGCCTGGAACCGGGGACTTCTTAGCAATCAGCCCCAGCATTTT. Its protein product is CAWNRGLLSNQPQHF.

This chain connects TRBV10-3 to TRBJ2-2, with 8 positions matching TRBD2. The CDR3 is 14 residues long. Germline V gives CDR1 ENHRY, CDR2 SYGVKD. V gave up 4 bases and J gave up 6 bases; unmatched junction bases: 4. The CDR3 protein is CAISASGGPGELFF. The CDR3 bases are TGTGCCATCAGTGCCTCGGGAGGGCCCGGGGAGCTGTTTTTT.

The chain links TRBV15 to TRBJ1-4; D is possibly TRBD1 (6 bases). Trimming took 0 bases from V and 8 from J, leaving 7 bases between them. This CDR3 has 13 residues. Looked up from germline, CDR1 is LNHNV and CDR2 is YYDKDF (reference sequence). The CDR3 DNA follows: TGTGCCACCAGCAGAGATAGGGGGGAAAAACTGTTTTTT. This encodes CATSRDRGEKLFF.

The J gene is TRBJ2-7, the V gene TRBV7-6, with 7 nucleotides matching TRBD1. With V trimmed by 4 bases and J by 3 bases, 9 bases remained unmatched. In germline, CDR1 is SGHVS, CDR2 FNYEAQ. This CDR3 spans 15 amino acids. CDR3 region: CASSSSGQQDYEQYF. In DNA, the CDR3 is TGTGCCAGCAGCTCCTCGGGACAGCAAGACTACGAGCAGTACTTC.

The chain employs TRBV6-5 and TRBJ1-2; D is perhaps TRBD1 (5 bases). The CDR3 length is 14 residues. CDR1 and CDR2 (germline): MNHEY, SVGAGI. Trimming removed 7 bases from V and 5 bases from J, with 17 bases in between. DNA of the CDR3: TGTGCCAGCATGGGGGGGAGAGATTTGTATGGCTACACCTTC. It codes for CASMGGRDLYGYTF.

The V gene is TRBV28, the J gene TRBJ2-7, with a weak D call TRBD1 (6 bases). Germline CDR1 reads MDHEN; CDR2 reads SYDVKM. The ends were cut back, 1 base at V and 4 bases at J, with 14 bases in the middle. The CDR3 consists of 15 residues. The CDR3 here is CASSLSPQGRYEQYF. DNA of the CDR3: TGTGCCAGCAGTTTATCCCCGCAGGGGCGGTACGAGCAGTACTTC.

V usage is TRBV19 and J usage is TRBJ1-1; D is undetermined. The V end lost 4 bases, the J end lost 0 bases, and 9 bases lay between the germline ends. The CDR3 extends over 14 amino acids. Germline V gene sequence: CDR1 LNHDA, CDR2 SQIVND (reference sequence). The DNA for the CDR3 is TGTGCCAGTAGTACTACTGGGATGAACACTGAAGCTTTCTTT. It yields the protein CASSTTGMNTEAFF.

CDR3 sequence reads: CASSEWGLAGEETQYF. CDR3 in DNA: TGTGCCAGCAGTGAATGGGGACTAGCGGGAGAAGAGACCCAGTACTTC. The genes are TRBV2 and TRBJ2-5; the match to TRBD2 covers 14 bases. The trim removed 2 bases at V and 3 bases at J, leaving 2 bases unmatched. CDR1 is SNHLY and CDR2 is FYNNEI in the germline V gene. The CDR3 runs to 16 residues.

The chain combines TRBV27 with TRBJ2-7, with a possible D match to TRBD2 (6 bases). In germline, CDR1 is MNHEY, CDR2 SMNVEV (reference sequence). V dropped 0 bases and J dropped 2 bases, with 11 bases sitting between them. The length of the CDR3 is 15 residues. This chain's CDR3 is CASSLSGSAPYEQYF. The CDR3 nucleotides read TGTGCCAGCAGTTTATCCGGGAGTGCTCCCTACGAGCAGTACTTC.

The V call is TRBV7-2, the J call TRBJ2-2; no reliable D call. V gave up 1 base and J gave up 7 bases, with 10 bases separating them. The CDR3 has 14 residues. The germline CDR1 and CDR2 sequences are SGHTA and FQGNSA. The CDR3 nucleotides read TGTGCCAGCAGCTTAGTTGGCACCGGCGGGGAGCTGTTTTTT. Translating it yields CASSLVGTGGELFF.

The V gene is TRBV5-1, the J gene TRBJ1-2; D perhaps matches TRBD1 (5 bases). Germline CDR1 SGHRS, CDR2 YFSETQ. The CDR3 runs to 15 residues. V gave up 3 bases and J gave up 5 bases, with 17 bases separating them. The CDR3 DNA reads TGCGCCAGCAGCTACTCCGTTGGGACGGCGTATGGCTACACCTTC. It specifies CASSYSVGTAYGYTF.

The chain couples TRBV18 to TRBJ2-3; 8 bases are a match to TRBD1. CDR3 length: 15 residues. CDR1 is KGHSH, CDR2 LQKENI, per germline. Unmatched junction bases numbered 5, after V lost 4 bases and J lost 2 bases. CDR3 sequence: CASSLQQGVTDTQYF. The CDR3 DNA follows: TGTGCCAGCTCACTTCAACAGGGGGTCACAGATACGCAGTATTTT.

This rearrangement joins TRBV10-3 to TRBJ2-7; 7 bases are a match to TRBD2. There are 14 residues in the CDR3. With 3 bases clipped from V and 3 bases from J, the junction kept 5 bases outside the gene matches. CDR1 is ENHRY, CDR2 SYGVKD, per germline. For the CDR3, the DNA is TGTGCCATCAGTGAAAGGGCTAGCGGCTACGAGCAGTACTTC. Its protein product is CAISERASGYEQYF.